The source of this TCR beta chain is a study of blood T cell repertoires in COVID-19. Study overall: In each case, the material was cDNA or gDNA derived from T cells, B-cell-depleted T cells, or PBMCs.

Study processing details: Estimation of nucleated cell counts relied on the amplification of reference gene primers. TCRdb keeps only in-frame clones here, not all; method: immunoSEQ multiplex PCR. D and trimming were read from the DNA, whereas the V and J calls and clone size are those reported in that table. The profile shows over 200,000 clones, around 84% of them singletons. The participants were between roughly 18 and 100 years old and came from some 23 US areas. Cohort allocation depended upon clinical history that participants reported. The germline V gene encodes CDR1 SNHLY and CDR2 FYNNEI. V gave up 0 bases and J gave up 7 bases; unmatched junction bases: 2. The CDR3 is made up of 14 amino acids.

The sequence came from a young man who had recovered from COVID-19. Sequencing was done on a sample of PBMCs or T cells enriched from blood (not recorded which). The gene calls are TRBV2 and TRBJ2-1, with 8 bases identical to TRBD2. In DNA form, the CDR3 reads TGTGCCAGCAGTGAAGCAACTAGCGGAAATGAGCAGTTCTTC. Translated, it gives CASSEATSGNEQFF. Complete variable domain (other parts from reference TRBV2 and TRBJ2-1): EPEVTQTPSHQVTQMGQEVILRCVPISNHLYFYWYRQILGQKVEFLVSFYNNEISEKSEIFDDQFSVERPDGSNFTLKIRSTKLEDSAMYFCASSEATSGNEQFFGPGTRLTVL.